This T cell receptor (beta chain) was sequenced during a study of cytomegalovirus exposure and HLA in healthy donors. The PCR employed 60 Vbeta primers together with 13 Jbeta primers. Sequencing was performed with immunoSEQ multiplex PCR; in TCRdb, only in-frame clones are kept and a portion is missing. The sample has 200,000 or so clones; 70% to 85% are singletons. Study-level findings and limits: Judged likely to be a sequencing artifact was a cluster of highly shared sequence variants.

CDR3 length: 14 amino acids. The germline V gene has CDR1 MNHEY and CDR2 SMNVEV (reference sequence). The ends were cut back, 5 bases at V and 3 bases at J, with 12 bases in the middle. This clone was detected only once. Its cognate antigen is unknown. This rearrangement joins TRBV27 to TRBJ2-3; D possibly corresponds to TRBD2 (5 bases). The receptor was derived from a boy younger than 10 in good health and CMV-seronegative. Sequenced: PBMCs. This CDR3 reads CASSVFPGTDTQYF. The CDR3 DNA follows: TGTGCCAGCAGTGTATTCCCGGGGACAGATACGCAGTATTTT.